The 10 T cell receptor beta chains listed next were all sequenced from one sample in a study of cytomegalovirus exposure and HLA in healthy donors. Measured with immunoSEQ multiplex PCR; TCRdb has only the in-frame clones, and not every one. The sample has about 64,000 clones; about 89% are singletons. Specimen: PBMCs. These receptors were obtained from a woman in her late teens or twenties in good health and CMV-seronegative.

This clone was found a few times. The rearrangement uses TRBV5-6 and TRBJ2-3, with 10 positions matching TRBD2. Looked up from germline, CDR1 is SGHDT and CDR2 is YYEEEE. V was clipped by 8 bases and J by 3 bases; unmatched bases: 3. The CDR3 consists of 13 residues. DNA for the CDR3: TGTGCCAGTGGGACTAGCGAGACAGATACGCAGTATTTT. It is translated as CASGTSETDTQYF.

The chain combines TRBV13 with TRBJ2-4, with D tentatively TRBD2 (5 bases). The germline V and J ends were trimmed by 3 bases and 5 bases, with 11 bases remaining between them. Germline V gives CDR1 PRHDT, CDR2 FYEKMQ (reference sequence). The CDR3 sequence is 14 residues long. CDR3 loop: CASSFGGRENIQYF. Here the CDR3 DNA reads TGTGCCAGCAGCTTTGGCGGGCGAGAAAACATTCAGTACTTC.

The chain couples TRBV13 to TRBJ2-1; D might be TRBD1 (5 bases). Germline V gives CDR1 PRHDT, CDR2 FYEKMQ (reference sequence). The CDR3 has 15 residues. V was pared by 4 bases and J by 1 base, with 11 bases between. The CDR3 protein is CASSSRQRSYNEQFF. The CDR3 DNA sequence: TGTGCCAGCAGCTCTAGACAGAGATCCTACAATGAGCAGTTCTTC.

This clone was picked up one time. This chain links TRBV19 with TRBJ2-3; D unclear. The CDR3 spans 15 residues. From germline, CDR1 is LNHDA and CDR2 SQIVND (reference sequence). V dropped 3 bases and J dropped 0 bases, with 10 bases sitting between them. This chain's CDR3 is CASSIGVGSTDTQYF. CDR3 sequence (DNA): TGTGCCAGTAGTATTGGAGTAGGAAGCACAGATACGCAGTATTTT.

This clone was observed a handful of times. This chain connects TRBV7-2 to TRBJ1-2; 12 bases match TRBD1. V shed 5 bases and J 8 bases; nucleotides not matched to a gene: 18. Germline-derived CDR1 and CDR2 are SGHTA and FQGNSA. The CDR3 is made up of 18 amino acids. For the CDR3, the DNA is TGTGCCAGCAGCAGAATGTCCGGGACAGGGGGCGACTTACACGGCTACACCTTC. It encodes CASSRMSGTGGDLHGYTF.

This clone was seen only a few times. This chain uses TRBV19 with TRBJ2-2; TRBD2 agrees at 10 bases. V was clipped by 0 bases and J by 6 bases; unmatched bases: 4. The germline gives CDR1 LNHDA, CDR2 SQIVND (reference sequence). The CDR3 is 16 residues long. For the CDR3, the DNA is TGTGCCAGTAGTATAGATTCTAGCGGGAGCGCCGGGGAGCTGTTTTTT. It codes for CASSIDSSGSAGELFF.

The table lists this clone with a few counts. The chain is built from TRBV2 and TRBJ2-2; TRBD1 is a possible D gene (6 bases). Between the trimmed V and J ends, which lost 3 bases and 6 bases, there was a span of 23 bases. Germline CDR1 and CDR2: SNHLY and FYNNEI. The CDR3 extends over 18 amino acids. CDR3 amino acids: CASSDRGRTAVGPGELFF. The CDR3 coding sequence is TGTGCCAGCAGTGACAGGGGCAGGACGGCAGTGGGTCCCGGGGAGCTGTTTTTT.

The chain is built from TRBV28 and TRBJ1-5; the D gene is possibly TRBD1 (5 bases). Trimming took off 3 bases at V and 2 bases at J, with 14 bases between the two ends. CDR3 length: 16 residues. CDR1 MDHEN and CDR2 SYDVKM come from the germline V gene. The CDR3 region is CASSLTAGGGNQPQHF. In DNA, the CDR3 is TGTGCCAGCAGTTTGACAGCCGGGGGTGGCAATCAGCCCCAGCATTTT.

The chain couples TRBV13 to TRBJ2-1, with 11 bases aligning to TRBD2. The V gene's germline CDR1 is PRHDT and CDR2 FYEKMQ (reference sequence). This CDR3 region has 16 residues. V shed 5 bases and J 9 bases; nucleotides not matched to a gene: 12. CDR3 loop: CASSVVLAGAYSEQFF. Here the CDR3 DNA reads TGTGCCAGCAGCGTAGTACTAGCGGGAGCCTATAGTGAGCAGTTCTTC.

V gene TRBV2 combines with J gene TRBJ2-3; 9 bases are a match to TRBD2. Germline trimming cut 7 bases from V and 3 bases from J; bases unmatched to any gene: 8. The germline CDR1 and CDR2 sequences are SNHLY and FYNNEI. There are 15 residues in the CDR3. The CDR3 coding sequence is TGTGCCAGCATGCCGCGGGGGGGCCTGACAGATACGCAGTATTTT. Protein sequence: CASMPRGGLTDTQYF.